This TCR beta chain was captured by sequencing in a study of liver allograft versus peripheral blood T cells. Study-wide background: A comparison was made between T cell receptor repertoires in transplanted livers and those in recipients' peripheral blood. Notes on the study in general: Reportedly, liver allograft T cell receptor repertoires differed from peripheral blood ones.

Each CDR3 protein is one row after TCRdb ran MiXCR on the reads. Of 10,000 or so distinct CDR3 sequences listed, around a sixth are singletons. Trimming cost V 8 bases and J 5 bases, with 12 bases left between them. Germline V gene lookup returns CDR1 MNHEY and CDR2 SVGAGI. The CDR3 covers 12 residues. As concerns this clonotype: No antigen is known for it.

The gene calls are TRBV6-5 and TRBJ2-5; D may match TRBD1 or TRBD2 (5 bases each). The clonotype comes from a human patient who had a liver transplant. Some T cells may be graft donor cells. DNA of the CDR3: TGTGCCAGCGAGGGGAACGAGGAGACCCAGTACTTC. It codes for CASEGNEETQYF.